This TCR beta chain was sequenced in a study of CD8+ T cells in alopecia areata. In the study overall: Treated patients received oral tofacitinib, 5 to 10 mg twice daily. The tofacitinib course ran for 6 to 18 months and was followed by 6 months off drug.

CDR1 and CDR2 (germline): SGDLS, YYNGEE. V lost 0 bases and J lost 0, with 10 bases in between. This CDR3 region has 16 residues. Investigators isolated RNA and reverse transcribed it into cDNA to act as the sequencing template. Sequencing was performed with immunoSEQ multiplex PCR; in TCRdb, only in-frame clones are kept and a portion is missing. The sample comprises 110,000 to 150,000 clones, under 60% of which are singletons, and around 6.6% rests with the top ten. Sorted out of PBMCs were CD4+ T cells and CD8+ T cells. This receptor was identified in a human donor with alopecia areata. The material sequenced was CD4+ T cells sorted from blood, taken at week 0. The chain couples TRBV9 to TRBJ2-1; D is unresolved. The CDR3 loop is CASSVGAISSYNEQFF. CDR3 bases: TGTGCCAGCAGCGTAGGGGCTATCAGCTCCTACAATGAGCAGTTCTTC.